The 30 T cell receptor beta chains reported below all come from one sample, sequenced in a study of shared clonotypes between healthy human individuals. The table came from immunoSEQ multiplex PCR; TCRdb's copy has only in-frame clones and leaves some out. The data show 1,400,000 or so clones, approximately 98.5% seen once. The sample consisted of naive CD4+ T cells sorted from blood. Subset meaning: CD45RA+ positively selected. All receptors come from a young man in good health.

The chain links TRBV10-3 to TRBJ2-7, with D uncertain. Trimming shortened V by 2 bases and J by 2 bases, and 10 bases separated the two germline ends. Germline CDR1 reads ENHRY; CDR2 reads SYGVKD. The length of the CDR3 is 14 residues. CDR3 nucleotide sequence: TGTGCCATCAGTGAGAGCACGAGGACCTACGAGCAGTACTTC. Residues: CAISESTRTYEQYF.

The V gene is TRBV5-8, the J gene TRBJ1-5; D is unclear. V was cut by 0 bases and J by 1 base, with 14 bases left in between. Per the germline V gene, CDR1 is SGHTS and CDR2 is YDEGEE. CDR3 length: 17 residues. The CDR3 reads CASSLVRAALSNQPQHF. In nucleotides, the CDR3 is TGTGCCAGCAGCTTGGTTAGGGCTGCCTTGAGCAATCAGCCCCAGCATTTT.

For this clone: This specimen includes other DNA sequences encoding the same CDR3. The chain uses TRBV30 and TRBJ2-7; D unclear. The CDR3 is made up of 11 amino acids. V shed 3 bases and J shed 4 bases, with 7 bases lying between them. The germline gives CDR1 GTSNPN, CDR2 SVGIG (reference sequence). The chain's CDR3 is CAWSPLYEQYF. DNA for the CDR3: TGTGCCTGGAGCCCCCTTTACGAGCAGTACTTC.

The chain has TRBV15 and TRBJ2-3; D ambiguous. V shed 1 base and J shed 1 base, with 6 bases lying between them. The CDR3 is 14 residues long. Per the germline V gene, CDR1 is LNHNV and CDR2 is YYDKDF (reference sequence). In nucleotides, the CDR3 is TGTGCCACCAGCAGAGCCCAGGGCACAGATACGCAGTATTTT. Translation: CATSRAQGTDTQYF.

CDR3 region: CASSELAKTQYF. The CDR3 coding sequence is TGTGCCAGCAGTGAGTTAGCTAAGACCCAGTACTTC. The genes are TRBV6-1 and TRBJ2-5; D is uncertain. Per the germline V gene, CDR1 is MNHNS and CDR2 is SASEGT. The CDR3 loop spans 12 amino acids. Trimming pared 3 bases from V and 6 bases from J, leaving 8 bases between.

The DNA for the CDR3 is TGCGCCAGCAGCCAAGATTTGCCCCTAACAGGTCACGAGCAGTACTTC. It is translated as CASSQDLPLTGHEQYF. J is TRBJ2-7 and V is TRBV4-3; D perhaps matches TRBD1 (5 bases). The CDR3 has 16 amino acids. Trimming stripped 0 bases from V and 5 bases from J, with 17 bases between. Germline V gives CDR1 LGHNA, CDR2 YSLEER.

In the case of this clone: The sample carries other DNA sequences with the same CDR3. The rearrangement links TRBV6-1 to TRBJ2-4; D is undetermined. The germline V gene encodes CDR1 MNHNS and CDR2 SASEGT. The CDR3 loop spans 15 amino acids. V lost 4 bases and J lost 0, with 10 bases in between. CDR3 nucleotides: TGTGCCAGCAGTGCTGGTGGCAGAGCCAAAAACATTCAGTACTTC. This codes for CASSAGGRAKNIQYF.

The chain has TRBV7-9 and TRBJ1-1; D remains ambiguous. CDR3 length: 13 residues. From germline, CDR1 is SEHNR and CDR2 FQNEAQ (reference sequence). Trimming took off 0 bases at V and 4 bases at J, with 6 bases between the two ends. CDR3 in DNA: TGTGCCAGCAGCTTAGCGCTGGGCACTGAAGCTTTCTTT. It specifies CASSLALGTEAFF.

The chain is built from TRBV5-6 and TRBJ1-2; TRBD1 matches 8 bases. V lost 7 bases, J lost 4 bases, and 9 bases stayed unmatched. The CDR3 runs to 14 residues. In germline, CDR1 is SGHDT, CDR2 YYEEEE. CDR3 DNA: TGTGCCAGCGGCGGGGGAACAGGGGGCTATGGCTACACCTTC. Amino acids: CASGGGTGGYGYTF.

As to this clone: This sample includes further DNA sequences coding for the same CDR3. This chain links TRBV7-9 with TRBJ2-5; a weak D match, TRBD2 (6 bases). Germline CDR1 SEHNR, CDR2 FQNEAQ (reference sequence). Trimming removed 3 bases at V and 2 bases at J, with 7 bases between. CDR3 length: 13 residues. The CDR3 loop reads CASSLGGQETQYF. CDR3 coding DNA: TGTGCCAGCAGCTTGGGGGGTCAAGAGACCCAGTACTTC.

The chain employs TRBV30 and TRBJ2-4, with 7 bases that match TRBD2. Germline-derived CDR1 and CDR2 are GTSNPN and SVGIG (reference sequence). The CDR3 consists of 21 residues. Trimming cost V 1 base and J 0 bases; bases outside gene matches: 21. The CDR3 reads CAWSALRVFSAGVSAKNIQYF. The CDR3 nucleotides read TGTGCCTGGAGTGCCCTTCGGGTGTTTTCCGCGGGAGTGTCAGCCAAAAACATTCAGTACTTC.

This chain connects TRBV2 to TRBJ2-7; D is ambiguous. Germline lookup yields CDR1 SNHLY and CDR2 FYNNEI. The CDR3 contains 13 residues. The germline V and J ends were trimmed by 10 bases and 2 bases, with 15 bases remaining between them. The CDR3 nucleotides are TGTGCCACTCAGTCAGCGATCACCTACGAGCAGTACTTC. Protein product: CATQSAITYEQYF.

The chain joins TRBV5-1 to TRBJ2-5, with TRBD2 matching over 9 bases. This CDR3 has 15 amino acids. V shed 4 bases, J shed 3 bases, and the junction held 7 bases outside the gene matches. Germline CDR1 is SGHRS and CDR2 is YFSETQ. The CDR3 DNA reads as TGCGCCAGCAGCACCTGGTTAGCGGGAGAAGAGACCCAGTACTTC. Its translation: CASSTWLAGEETQYF.

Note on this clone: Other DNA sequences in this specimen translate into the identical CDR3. CDR3 bases: TGTGCCAGCAGTCCTAGCGGCGCCTCCTACGAGCAGTACTTC. Its translation: CASSPSGASYEQYF. The rearrangement links TRBV28 to TRBJ2-7; 7 nucleotides match TRBD2. The CDR3 length is 14 residues. The junction had 4 bases not matched to a gene; V was cut back by 5 bases and J by 0 bases. The germline V gene encodes CDR1 MDHEN and CDR2 SYDVKM.

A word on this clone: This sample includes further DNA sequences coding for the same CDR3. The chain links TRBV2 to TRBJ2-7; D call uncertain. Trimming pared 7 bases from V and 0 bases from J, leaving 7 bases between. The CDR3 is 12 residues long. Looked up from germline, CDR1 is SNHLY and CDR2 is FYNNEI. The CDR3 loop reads CASKGDSYEQYF. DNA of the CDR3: TGTGCCAGCAAGGGCGACTCCTACGAGCAGTACTTC.

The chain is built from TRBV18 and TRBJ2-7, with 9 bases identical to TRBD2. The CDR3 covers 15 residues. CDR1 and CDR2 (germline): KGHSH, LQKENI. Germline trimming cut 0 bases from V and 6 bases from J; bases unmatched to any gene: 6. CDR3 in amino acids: CASSPPSGRGLEQYF. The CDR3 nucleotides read TGTGCCAGCTCACCACCTAGCGGGAGAGGGCTCGAGCAGTACTTC. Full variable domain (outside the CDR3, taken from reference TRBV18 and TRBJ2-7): NAGVMQNPRHLVRRRGQEARLRCSPMKGHSHVYWYRQLPEEGLKFMVYLQKENIIDESGMPKERFSAEFPKEGPSILRIQQVVRGDSAAYFCASSPPSGRGLEQYFGPGTRLTVT.

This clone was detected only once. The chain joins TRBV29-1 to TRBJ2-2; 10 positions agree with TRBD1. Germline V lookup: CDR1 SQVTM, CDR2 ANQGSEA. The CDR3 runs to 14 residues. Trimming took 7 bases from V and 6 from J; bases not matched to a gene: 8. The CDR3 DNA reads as TGCAGCGCCCGGGACAGGGGAAGCGCCGGGGAGCTGTTTTTT. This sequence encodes CSARDRGSAGELFF.

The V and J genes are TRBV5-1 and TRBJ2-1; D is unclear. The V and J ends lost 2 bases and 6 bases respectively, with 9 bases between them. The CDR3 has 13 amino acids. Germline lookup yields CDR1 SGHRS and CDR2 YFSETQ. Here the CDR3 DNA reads TGCGCCAGCAGCTTCGGGCTACGCAATGAGCAGTTCTTC. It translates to CASSFGLRNEQFF.

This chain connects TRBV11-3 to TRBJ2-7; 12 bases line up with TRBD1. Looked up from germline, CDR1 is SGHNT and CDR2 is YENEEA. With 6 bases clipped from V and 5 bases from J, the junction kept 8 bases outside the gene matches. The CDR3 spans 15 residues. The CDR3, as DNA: TGTGCCAGCAGTCCCCGGGGACAGGGGGCTGACGAGCAGTACTTC. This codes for CASSPRGQGADEQYF.

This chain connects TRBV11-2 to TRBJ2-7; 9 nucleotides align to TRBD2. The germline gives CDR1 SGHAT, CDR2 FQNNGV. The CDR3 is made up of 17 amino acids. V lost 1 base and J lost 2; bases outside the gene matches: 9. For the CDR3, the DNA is TGTGCCAGCAGCTTAGTTCCTAGCGGGACCCTACCCTACGAGCAGTACTTC. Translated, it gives CASSLVPSGTLPYEQYF.

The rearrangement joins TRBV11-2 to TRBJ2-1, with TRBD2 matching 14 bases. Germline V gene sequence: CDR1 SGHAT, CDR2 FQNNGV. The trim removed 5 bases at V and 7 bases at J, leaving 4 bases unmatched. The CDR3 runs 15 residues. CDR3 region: CASSAGTSGSNEQFF. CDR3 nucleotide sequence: TGTGCCAGCAGCGCCGGGACTAGCGGGAGTAATGAGCAGTTCTTC. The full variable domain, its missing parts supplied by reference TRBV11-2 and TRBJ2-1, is EAGVAQSPRYKIIEKRQSVAFWCNPISGHATLYWYQQILGQGPKLLIQFQNNGVVDDSQLPKDRFSAERLKGVDSTLKIQPAKLEDSAVYLCASSAGTSGSNEQFFGPGTRLTVL.

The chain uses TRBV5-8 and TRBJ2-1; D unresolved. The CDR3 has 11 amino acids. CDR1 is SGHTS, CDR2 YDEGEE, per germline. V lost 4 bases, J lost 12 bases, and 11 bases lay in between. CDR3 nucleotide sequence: TGTGCCAGCAGCCCCCTTAGTGTGCAGTTCTTC. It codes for CASSPLSVQFF.

CDR3: CASSSEVGANVLTF. The CDR3 DNA follows: TGCGCCAGCAGCTCCGAGGTTGGGGCCAACGTCCTGACTTTC. The V call is TRBV5-1, the J call TRBJ2-6; D uncertain. The CDR3 covers 14 residues. V was clipped by 3 bases and J by 3 bases, with 7 bases between them. Germline V gives CDR1 SGHRS, CDR2 YFSETQ.

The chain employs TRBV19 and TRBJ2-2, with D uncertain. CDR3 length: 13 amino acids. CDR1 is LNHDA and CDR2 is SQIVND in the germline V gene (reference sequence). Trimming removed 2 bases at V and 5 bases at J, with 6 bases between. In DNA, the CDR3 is TGTGCCAGTAGTATACAGATTACCGGGGAGCTGTTTTTT. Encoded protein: CASSIQITGELFF.

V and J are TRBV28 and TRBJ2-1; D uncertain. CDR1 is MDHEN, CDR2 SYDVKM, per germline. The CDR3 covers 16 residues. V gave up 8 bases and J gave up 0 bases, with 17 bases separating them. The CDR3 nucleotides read TGTGCCAGCTCCTCGCTGGCGGAAAGCTCCTACAATGAGCAGTTCTTC. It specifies CASSSLAESSYNEQFF.

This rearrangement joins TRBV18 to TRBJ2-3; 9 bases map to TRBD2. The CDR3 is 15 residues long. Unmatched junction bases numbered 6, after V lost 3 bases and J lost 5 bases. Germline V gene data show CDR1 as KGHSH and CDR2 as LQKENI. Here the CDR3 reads CASSPIAGVVDTQYF. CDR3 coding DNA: TGTGCCAGCTCACCGATAGCGGGAGTTGTAGATACGCAGTATTTT. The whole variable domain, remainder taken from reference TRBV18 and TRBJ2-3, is NAGVMQNPRHLVRRRGQEARLRCSPMKGHSHVYWYRQLPEEGLKFMVYLQKENIIDESGMPKERFSAEFPKEGPSILRIQQVVRGDSAAYFCASSPIAGVVDTQYFGPGTRLTVL.

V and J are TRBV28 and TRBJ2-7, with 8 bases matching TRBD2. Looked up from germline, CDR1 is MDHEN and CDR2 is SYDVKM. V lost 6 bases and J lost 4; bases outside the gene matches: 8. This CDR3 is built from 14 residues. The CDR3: CASRSSGRSYEQYF. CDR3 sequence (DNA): TGTGCCAGCAGATCGAGCGGGAGATCTTACGAGCAGTACTTC.

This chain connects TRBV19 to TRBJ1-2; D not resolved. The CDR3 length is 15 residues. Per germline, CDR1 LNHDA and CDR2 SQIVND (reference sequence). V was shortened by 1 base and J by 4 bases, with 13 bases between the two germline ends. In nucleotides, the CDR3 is TGTGCCAGTAGTATAGGGCGGTTTCCGATCTATGGCTACACCTTC. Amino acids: CASSIGRFPIYGYTF.

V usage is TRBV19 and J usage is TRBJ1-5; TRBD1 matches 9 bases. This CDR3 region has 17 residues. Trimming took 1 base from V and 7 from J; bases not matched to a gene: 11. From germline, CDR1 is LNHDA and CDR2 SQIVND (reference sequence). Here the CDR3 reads CASSIGAYRGPRQPQHF. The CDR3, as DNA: TGTGCCAGTAGTATAGGTGCATACAGGGGGCCGAGACAGCCCCAGCATTTT.

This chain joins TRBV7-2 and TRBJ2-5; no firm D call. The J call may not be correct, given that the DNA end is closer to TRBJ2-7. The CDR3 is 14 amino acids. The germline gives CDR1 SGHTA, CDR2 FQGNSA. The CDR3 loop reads CASSSSNGMYEQYF. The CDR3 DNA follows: TGTGCCAGCAGCTCTTCAAACGGAATGTACGAGCAGTACTTC.